This T cell receptor (beta chain) was captured by sequencing in a study of CD8+CD57+ T cells in acquired aplastic anemia. Study-wide findings and caveats: Patients and controls shared 25 to 30 CD8+ CDR3 sequences, which appeared highly expressed in patients and within their immunodominant clones.

All sequencing subjects had displayed CD8+CD57+ cell expansion on flow cytometry. Severe acquired aplastic anemia was present in every patient. This clonotype was seen only a few times. Its target is unknown. CDR3 size: 15 residues. Germline V gives CDR1 SGHVS, CDR2 FQNEAQ. Losses at the gene ends were 4 bases for V and 3 bases for J; bases not matched to a gene: 3. TCR beta VDJ and CDR3 profiles were obtained from a genomic DNA template. TCRdb used MiXCR to reprocess the reads, holding one entry per CDR3 protein. The table shows 95,000 to 150,000 distinct CDR3 sequences, with approximately 61% occurring only once.

This chain uses TRBV7-8 with TRBJ2-2; 9 nucleotides align to TRBD1. This TCR was sampled from a human donor with aplastic anemia. Input material: sorted CD4+, CD8+, or CD8+CD57+ T cells (not recorded which) from PBMCs. Here the CDR3 reads CASSSRQGDTGELFF. In nucleotides, the CDR3 is TGTGCCAGCAGCTCGAGACAGGGGGACACCGGGGAGCTGTTTTTT.